These 15 T cell receptor beta chains originate from one sample sequenced in a study of CD8+ T cells in alopecia areata. Treatment denoted: oral pan-JAK inhibitor, 5-10 mg twice daily. Following RNA extraction, reverse transcription yielded cDNA that acted as the sequencing template. Using immunoSEQ multiplex PCR, the repertoire was profiled, and TCRdb retains in-frame clones only, with some absent. This sample carries fewer than 200,000 clones, around 60% of them seen once, and the ten largest clones take roughly 13%. The sample was CD8+ T cells sorted from blood, taken at week 24, from a patient treated with tofacitinib. All receptors come from a human donor with alopecia areata.

The rearrangement links TRBV9 to TRBJ1-6, with D unresolved. V was pared by 0 bases and J by 1 base, with 5 bases between. This CDR3 is built from 15 residues. CDR1 SGDLS and CDR2 YYNGEE come from the germline V gene. This CDR3 reads CASSVDLSYNSPLHF. CDR3 sequence (DNA): TGTGCCAGCAGCGTAGATCTTTCCTATAATTCACCCCTCCACTTT.

The table lists this clone with a few counts. V usage is TRBV5-1 and J usage is TRBJ2-1; 8 nucleotides line up with TRBD2. The V segment lost 6 bases and the J segment 9 bases; nucleotides outside the gene matches: 11. The CDR3 loop spans 14 amino acids. Germline loops: CDR1 SGHRS, CDR2 YFSETQ. Here the CDR3 DNA reads TGCGCCAGCACCGTACGGGGGGGCCGTGGTGAGCAGTTCTTC. This gives the protein CASTVRGGRGEQFF.

This clone occurred a few times. The chain joins TRBV7-9 to TRBJ2-5, with 10 bases lining up with TRBD2. V lost 1 base, J lost 7 bases, and 18 bases stayed unmatched. The CDR3 consists of 19 residues. Germline V gene data show CDR1 as SEHNR and CDR2 as FQNEAQ (reference sequence). The CDR3 protein is CASSLVVLAGDNTEGTQYF. CDR3 nucleotide sequence: TGTGCCAGCAGCTTAGTGGTCCTAGCGGGGGACAACACAGAGGGGACCCAGTACTTC.

This chain connects TRBV30 to TRBJ2-7; D tentatively reads TRBD1 or TRBD2 (6 bases each). There are 12 residues in the CDR3. V gave up 6 bases and J gave up 4 bases, with 13 bases separating them. CDR1 and CDR2 (germline): GTSNPN, SVGIG (reference sequence). The CDR3 protein is CACTGGQYEQYF. The CDR3 coding sequence is TGTGCCTGCACCGGGGGCCAATACGAGCAGTACTTC.

This clone was seen only a few times. This chain uses TRBV7-2 with TRBJ2-3; D is uncertain. The CDR3 totals 14 residues. Germline V gene sequence: CDR1 SGHTA, CDR2 FQGNSA. V was clipped by 1 base and J by 0 bases, with 5 bases between them. The CDR3 DNA is TGTGCCAGCAGCTTAGTTGGTAGCACAGATACGCAGTATTTT. Encoded protein: CASSLVGSTDTQYF.

The gene calls are TRBV30 and TRBJ1-1; tentative D call: TRBD1 (6 bases). In germline, CDR1 is GTSNPN, CDR2 SVGIG (reference sequence). The CDR3 spans 11 residues. V gave up 5 bases and J gave up 4 bases, with 8 bases separating them. CDR3 amino acids: CAWGQSTEAFF. Written as DNA, the CDR3 is TGTGCCTGGGGACAGAGCACTGAAGCTTTCTTT.

The chain is built from TRBV27 and TRBJ2-4; TRBD2 matches at 7 bases. V lost 6 bases, J lost 2 bases, and 13 bases stayed unmatched. Germline V lookup: CDR1 MNHEY, CDR2 SMNVEV (reference sequence). CDR3 size: 17 residues. CDR3 nucleotide sequence: TGTGCCAGCAGCCCGACGAGCGGGGACGCCTCCAAAAACATTCAGTACTTC. Residues: CASSPTSGDASKNIQYF.

This chain joins TRBV25-1 and TRBJ1-2; D may be TRBD1 (5 bases). The V and J ends lost 1 base and 5 bases respectively, with 11 bases between them. Germline lookup yields CDR1 MGHDK and CDR2 SYGVNS. This CDR3 spans 14 amino acids. The CDR3, as DNA: TGTGCCAGCAGTGAATCCCCAGGGAGGTATGGCTACACCTTC. Translated, it gives CASSESPGRYGYTF.

V and J are TRBV5-1 and TRBJ2-5, with TRBD1 matching over 9 bases. CDR3 length: 15 amino acids. Germline lookup yields CDR1 SGHRS and CDR2 YFSETQ. J lost 3 bases, V lost 3 bases, and 6 bases had no gene match. DNA of the CDR3: TGCGCCAGCAGCTGGGGGGACAGGGCGGAAGAGACCCAGTACTTC. Residues: CASSWGDRAEETQYF.

The rearrangement links TRBV9 to TRBJ1-5, with 9 bases aligning to TRBD1. Germline CDR1 and CDR2: SGDLS and YYNGEE. Trimming cost V 4 bases and J 4 bases; bases outside gene matches: 6. The CDR3 is 15 amino acids. CDR3 region: CASSQDDRGNQPQHF. DNA of the CDR3: TGTGCCAGCAGCCAAGATGACAGGGGGAATCAGCCCCAGCATTTT.

This clone was detected a few times. The rearrangement joins TRBV10-1 to TRBJ2-1, with D possibly called TRBD1 or TRBD2 (5 bases each). The CDR3 is 15 residues long. V was shortened by 6 bases and J by 8 bases, with 20 bases between the two germline ends. Germline CDR1 and CDR2: WNHNN and SYGVQD (reference sequence). Here the CDR3 DNA reads TGCGCCAGCAGCCCACCCGGGACCCTGTTCGATGAGCAGTTCTTC. Translation: CASSPPGTLFDEQFF.

This chain uses TRBV6-5 with TRBJ2-2; no definite D call. Germline V gene lookup returns CDR1 MNHEY and CDR2 SVGAGI. Trimming cost V 8 bases and J 2 bases, with 9 bases left between them. The CDR3 loop spans 13 amino acids. The CDR3 reads CASEEPNTGELFF. CDR3 coding DNA: TGTGCCAGCGAGGAACCCAACACCGGGGAGCTGTTTTTT.

V is TRBV2 and J is TRBJ2-2; D ambiguous. This CDR3 region has 14 residues. Per germline, CDR1 SNHLY and CDR2 FYNNEI. V lost 8 bases to trimming and J lost 6 bases, with 16 bases between them. The CDR3, as DNA: TGTGCCAGCGCCGAACAAACCTACCCCGGGGAGCTGTTTTTT. It yields the protein CASAEQTYPGELFF. Full variable domain (remainder filled in from reference TRBV2 and TRBJ2-2): EPEVTQTPSHQVTQMGQEVILRCVPISNHLYFYWYRQILGQKVEFLVSFYNNEISEKSEIFDDQFSVERPDGSNFTLKIRSTKLEDSAMYFCASAEQTYPGELFFGEGSRLTVL.

The genes are TRBV4-1 and TRBJ2-5, with D perhaps matching TRBD1 or TRBD2 (5 bases each). Looked up from germline, CDR1 is MGHRA and CDR2 is YSYEKL. CDR3 length: 21 residues. V dropped 1 base and J dropped 1 base, with 28 bases sitting between them. The CDR3 sequence is CASSQVSGLLHQGDPQETQYF. The CDR3 DNA follows: TGCGCCAGCAGCCAAGTATCGGGGCTCCTCCATCAAGGCGATCCCCAAGAGACCCAGTACTTC.

This clone came up a few times. The V call is TRBV25-1, the J call TRBJ2-7, with D uncertain. From germline, CDR1 is MGHDK and CDR2 SYGVNS. The CDR3 loop spans 14 amino acids. Between the trimmed V and J ends, which lost 4 bases and 3 bases, there was a span of 13 bases. CDR3 DNA sequence: TGTGCCAGCAGTGTTTCCGGGTTCGGCTACGAGCAGTACTTC. This gives the protein CASSVSGFGYEQYF.